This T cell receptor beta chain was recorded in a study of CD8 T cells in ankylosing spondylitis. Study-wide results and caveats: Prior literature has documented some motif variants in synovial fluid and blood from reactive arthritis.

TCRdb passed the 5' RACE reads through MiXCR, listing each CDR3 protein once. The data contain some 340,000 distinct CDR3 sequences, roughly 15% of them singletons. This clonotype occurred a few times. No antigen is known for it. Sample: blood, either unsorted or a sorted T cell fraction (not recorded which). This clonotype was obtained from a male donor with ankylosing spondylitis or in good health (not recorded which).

The CDR3 reads CASSLAAKWRNEQFF. The CDR3, as DNA: TGTGCCAGCAGCTTAGCGGCTAAGTGGCGCAATGAGCAGTTCTTC. This rearrangement joins TRBV7-9 to TRBJ2-1; D uncertain. CDR3 size: 15 residues. Looked up from germline, CDR1 is SEHNR and CDR2 is FQNEAQ (reference sequence). Trimming shortened V by 0 bases and J by 6 bases, and 12 bases separated the two germline ends. The full variable domain, rest sourced from reference TRBV7-9 and TRBJ2-1, is DTGVSQNPRHKITKRGQNVTFRCDPISEHNRLYWYRQTLGQGPEFLTYFQNEAQLEKSRLLSDRFSAERPKGSFSTLEIQRTEQGDSAMYLCASSLAAKWRNEQFFGPGTRLTVL.